This TCR beta chain was recovered during a study of cytomegalovirus exposure and HLA in healthy donors (dated by TCRdb to 2017 to 2019). About the study as a whole: In an earlier analysis of 550 to 750 of the donors, about 260 Gb of sequence data and just under 120 million unique TCR beta sequences from about 179 million T cells were reported. The study aimed to test whether signatures of past pathogen exposure could be identified by cataloging public T cell receptors. A later genetic analysis used genome-wide SNP genotypes for about three fifths of the 666 donors, treating that subset as a discovery cohort. The genetic ancestry cluster associated with self-reported Caucasian donors included roughly 84% of the 300 to 400 genotyped donors. In addition to the first cohort of hundreds of subjects, a separate validation cohort of 130 or so different subjects was used. Every discovery cohort repertoire had been produced on one sequencing platform. Roughly 5 DR-DQ haplotypes were handled as single units for association and clustering because linkage in the cohort was strong. About 330 gigabases of sequencing data and roughly 80 million unique TCR sequences made up an early release that covered approximately 620 HLA-typed donors. Both class I and class II loci were covered by HLA typing, at four-digit resolution. High-throughput TCR immunosequencing, statistical association of individual TCRs with disease status, and machine learning were combined to predict cytomegalovirus infection status. An earlier analysis of a few hundred of the donors applied high-throughput TCR beta sequencing to assess whether each TCR beta V gene segment acted as functional or pseudogenic. Alongside the repertoire data, information on donor age, sex, ethnicity and CMV serostatus was compiled. The number of donors typed differed by locus, with about 629-630 for A, B, C, DRB1 and DQB1, 522 for DQA1, under 610 for DPA1, and 472 for DPB1. In the later analysis, no new phenotypic data were used to find candidate immune exposures; instead, reliance was placed on TCR beta sequences and their occurrence across donors. To study patterns of TCR occurrence, a later analysis re-analyzed previously published TCR beta repertoires from just over 650 donors and added high-resolution HLA genotyping. On average, roughly 250,000 unique TCR beta nucleotide sequences were sequenced per donor among some 430 genotyped donors of the cohort, with approximately 18% of those sequences being non-productive. Using immunosequencing, the study profiled T cell repertoires from about 620 subjects and related those repertoires to cytomegalovirus serostatus. The paper as a whole reports these results and caveats: Sequencing depth was assumed to be roughly uniform across donors in the presence/absence analyses, though that assumption may not hold. Because some donors lacked HLA typing at each locus, the association tests relied only on the typed subset. Because counts were too low, some 17 rarely observed V segments, including chromosome 9 orphons, were excluded from the earlier analysis of about 500 of the donors. Compared with the approximately 710-donor mean, donors in an Asian-associated ancestry cluster had fewer N-insertions in productive TCRs, according to a later genetic analysis. In a later analysis, HLA-associated TCR beta chains showed more clonal expansion and lower generation probabilities than non-associated chains that were equally common. The 87-base-pair reads could not distinguish some IMGT-functional V segments, including TRBV6-2 and TRBV6-3, so those segments were excluded. The classifier was reported to diagnose cytomegalovirus status with high specificity and sensitivity in both the original and validation cohorts. When HLA alleles, especially DR and DQ, strongly co-occurred, TCR associations were difficult to assign to individual alleles. In vitro tests confirmed that a few of the cytomegalovirus-associated TCR beta chains recognize cytomegalovirus antigens. According to a later analysis, most CMV-associated TCR beta chains appeared to be HLA-restricted, and the HLA associations seemed to be driven largely by CMV exposure. For the cohort, immune exposure information was limited to CMV serostatus. A further reported finding was that TCR beta sequences accurately predicted the HLA-A and HLA-B alleles for most subjects in the first cohort. In the study, 150 to 200 TCR beta chains were listed as associated with cytomegalovirus. An association between a missense DCLRE1C variant and V-gene and J-gene trimming of TCR beta chains was found in a later genetic analysis and replicated in an independent cohort. Linkage disequilibrium might explain the correlated functional status among segregating V segments, but an unknown experimental factor could not be ruled out. Broadly in line with IMGT annotations, most TCR beta V segments showed up in productive rearrangements about 87% or about 30% of the time in an earlier analysis of 587 of the donors. According to a later analysis, TCR association rates differed among HLA loci, with DRB1 alleles showing the most associated TCRs and HLA-C alleles showing the fewest. Several of the top co-occurrence clusters appeared to be linked to parvovirus B19, influenza, CMV and Epstein-Barr virus, according to a later analysis. According to the authors, the approach could potentially be generalized to other disease states and immunological phenotypes. A later analysis associated some 17,000 TCR beta sequences with specific HLA alleles at a false discovery rate of 0.05. A group of highly shared sequence variants was considered likely to be a technical artifact of the sequencing pipeline. Across donors, most TCR sequences were observed very rarely, whereas some public TCRs were present in many individuals. In this cohort, only TCR beta chains were sequenced, and detectable features were limited by the absence of alpha or paired-chain data.

The library relied on the immunoSEQ multiplex PCR assay. For the multiplex PCR, a mixture combining 60 forward primers for TCR Vbeta segments and 13 reverse primers for TCR Jbeta segments was used. The CDR3 region of rearranged TCR beta genes was amplified from genomic DNA with a multiplex PCR assay. The Illumina HiSeq System was used to sequence the amplified TCR beta libraries as 87-base-pair reads. As for how the authors treated the data: A later analysis counted approximately 84 million unique TCR beta chains across the 666 repertoires, and 10 million to 12 million of these chains were shared by at least two donors. Raw reads were error-corrected and collapsed into unique sequences with a nearest-neighbor algorithm that merged closely related sequences to remove PCR and sequencing errors. V, D and J gene segments were assigned by aligning CDR3 sequences to IMGT reference sequences. For a sequence to be retained, at least a six-nucleotide match to both a V gene segment and a J gene segment was required. Rearrangements were called productive when the CDR3 lacked stop codons and stayed in frame with V and J; all others were non-productive. CDR3 was defined according to IMGT convention as the region running from the second conserved V-encoded cysteine to the conserved J-encoded phenylalanine. The earlier analysis of roughly 590 of the donors excluded sequences that lacked an unambiguous match to a single V gene segment. In an earlier analysis of a few hundred of the donors, V segments were called functional above 56.7% productive rearrangements and were called segregating when the between-donor standard deviation exceeded 5%. A statistical classification framework was built to diagnose cytomegalovirus status from the catalog of TCR beta chain sequences. In a later analysis, TCR nucleotide sequences were compared against IMGT/GENE-DB human TR gene sequences so that V and J genes could be assigned. The TCRdist pipeline was used in a later analysis to assign CDR3 sequences and most-parsimonious VDJ recombination scenarios. A later analysis defined each TCR beta chain by its CDR3 amino acid sequence plus V-gene family, and excluded reads lacking a unique V-gene family. To address suspected cross-contamination and a sequencing artifact, a later analysis removed 592 highly shared, low-generation-probability nucleotide sequences. A later analysis calculated a clonal expansion index for each public chain from normalized within-repertoire ranks of inferred template counts. In a later analysis, generation probabilities were computed with a VDJ recombination model fitted to out-of-frame rearrangements, and the resulting probabilities were checked against IGoR. In a later analysis, TCR-TCR, TCR-HLA and TCR-CMV co-occurrence was scored with hypergeometric tests, and a repertoire-size bias correction was applied to TCR pairs. In a later analysis, false discovery rates were estimated by permuting HLA or CMV assignments 20 times. In a later analysis, co-occurring TCRs were grouped using DBSCAN, and TCRdist sequence similarity was added for clustering within HLA-allele-positive subsets. Co-occurrence clustering excluded repertoires with fewer than 30,000 or more than 120,000 public chains, plus five with anomalous nucleotide sharing. TCRdb's version of the immuneACCESS table is confined to in-frame rearrangements and falls short of the full clone set. An unresolved V gene accounts for under half of the shortfall where checked; the remainder is of unknown origin. The DNA was the basis for D and trimming; V, J and clone size are from that table. The sample table contains 150,000 to 200,000 clones; only one count was recorded for almost 80% of them. About 1.3% of the sample lies in the top ten.

On this clone: The antigen it recognizes is unknown. Base quality data are lacking; no much larger clone is found one base away.

Between the V and J ends, shortened by 4 bases and 0 bases respectively, the junction contains 10 bases. Via the germline V gene, CDR1 is MDHEN and CDR2 SYDVKM. Reading from cysteine to phenylalanine, the CDR3 counts 16 amino acids. The retained sequence is limited to the CDR3, 48 bases, with the frame set at the first base. The cohort consisted of hundreds of healthy bone marrow donors. All cohort members were sampled while nominally healthy, although unrecorded immune exposures were likely present. The donor tested CMV seronegative and was one of the 352 seronegative cohort members. Each donor provided a peripheral blood sample, and peripheral blood mononuclear cells were used for TCR beta sequencing. The Qiagen DNeasy Blood Extraction Kit was used to extract genomic DNA from the blood cell samples.

Sequencing was done on a sample of PBMCs. The V gene is TRBV28 and the J gene is TRBJ2-6, with TRBD1 as a weak D call on 6 bases. This TCR came from a woman aged 45-59 years in good health and CMV-seronegative. This receptor has the CDR3 CASSSRTVSGANVLTF. The sequence in DNA is TGTGCCAGCAGTTCCCGGACAGTCTCTGGGGCCAACGTCCTGACTTTC. With the rest looked up from the reference TRBV28 and TRBJ2-6 genes rather than sequenced, the full variable domain is DVKVTQSSRYLVKRTGEKVFLECVQDMDHENMFWYRQDPGLGLRLIYFSYDVKMKEKGDIPEGYSVSREKKERFSLILESASTNQTSMYLCASSSRTVSGANVLTFGAGSRLTVL.